This T cell receptor (beta chain) was identified during a study of shared clonotypes between healthy human individuals. Sequenced by immunoSEQ multiplex PCR; TCRdb stores in-frame clones only, minus some. Of over a million clones detected, roughly 97% appear once; the ten largest clones hold 1.2%. V was pared by 4 bases and J by 4 bases, with 3 bases of the junction left unmatched. Germline lookup yields CDR1 ENHRY and CDR2 SYGVKD. The CDR3 length is 15 residues. A word on this clone: At the DNA level, this CDR3 is encoded by other sequences in the same sample as well.

The source material was naive CD4+ T cells sorted from blood. Subset defined: CD45RA+ positively selected. This clonotype was sampled from a man under 40 in good health. The genes are TRBV10-3 and TRBJ2-3; 12 bases match TRBD2. The CDR3 DNA is TGTGCCATCAGTGGGCTAGCGGGAGGGCCAGATACGCAGTATTTT. Its translation: CAISGLAGGPDTQYF.